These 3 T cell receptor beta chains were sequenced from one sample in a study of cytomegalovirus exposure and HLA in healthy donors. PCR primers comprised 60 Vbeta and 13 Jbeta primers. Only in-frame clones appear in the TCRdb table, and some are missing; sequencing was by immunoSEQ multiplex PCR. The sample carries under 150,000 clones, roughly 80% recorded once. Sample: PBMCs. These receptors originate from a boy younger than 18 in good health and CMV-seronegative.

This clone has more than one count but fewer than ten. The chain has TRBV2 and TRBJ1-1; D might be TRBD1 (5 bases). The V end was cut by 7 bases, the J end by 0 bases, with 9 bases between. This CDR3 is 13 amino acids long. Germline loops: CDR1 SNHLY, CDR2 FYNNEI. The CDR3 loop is CASNRQMNTEAFF. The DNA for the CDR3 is TGTGCCAGCAATCGACAGATGAACACTGAAGCTTTCTTT.

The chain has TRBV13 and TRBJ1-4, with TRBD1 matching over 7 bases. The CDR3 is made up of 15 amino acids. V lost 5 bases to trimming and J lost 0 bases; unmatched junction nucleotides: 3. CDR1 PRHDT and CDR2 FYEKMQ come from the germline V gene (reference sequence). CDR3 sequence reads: CASSEGTATNEKLFF. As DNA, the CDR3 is TGTGCCAGCAGCGAAGGGACAGCAACTAATGAAAAACTGTTTTTT.

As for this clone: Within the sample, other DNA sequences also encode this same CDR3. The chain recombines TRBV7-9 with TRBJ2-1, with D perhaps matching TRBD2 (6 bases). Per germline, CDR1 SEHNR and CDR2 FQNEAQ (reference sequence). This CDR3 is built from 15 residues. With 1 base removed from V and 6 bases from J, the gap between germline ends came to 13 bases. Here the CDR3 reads CASSLVVQGGNEQFF. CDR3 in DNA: TGTGCCAGCAGCTTAGTGGTTCAGGGAGGCAATGAGCAGTTCTTC.